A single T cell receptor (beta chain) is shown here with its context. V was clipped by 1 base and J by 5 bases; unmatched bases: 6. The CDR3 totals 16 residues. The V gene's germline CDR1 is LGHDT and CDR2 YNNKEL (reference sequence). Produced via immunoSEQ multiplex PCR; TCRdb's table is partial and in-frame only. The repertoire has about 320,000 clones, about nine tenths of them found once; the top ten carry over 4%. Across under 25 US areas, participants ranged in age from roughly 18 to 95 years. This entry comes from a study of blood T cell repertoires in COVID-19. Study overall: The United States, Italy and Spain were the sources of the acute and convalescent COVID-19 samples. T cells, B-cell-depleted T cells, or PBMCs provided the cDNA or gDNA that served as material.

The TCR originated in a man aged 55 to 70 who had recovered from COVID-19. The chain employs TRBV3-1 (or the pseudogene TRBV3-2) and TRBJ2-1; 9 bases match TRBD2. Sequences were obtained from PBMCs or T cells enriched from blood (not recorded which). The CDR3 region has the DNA TGTGCCAGCAGCCAAGCCGGCGGGAGGGTAAACAATGAGCAGTTCTTC. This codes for CASSQAGGRVNNEQFF.